These 18 T cell receptor delta chains were sequenced from one sample in a study of γδ T cells in repeated Plasmodium falciparum infection. Bulk repertoires came from Vgamma9/Vdelta2+ or Vdelta2-negative gammadelta T cells flow-sorted from PBMC. TCRdb re-called the multiplex PCR reads with CATT. The data show tens of thousands of delta-chain clones, approximately 1.5% seen once. Sequences were obtained from gamma-delta T cells from blood. The receptors were gathered from a pool of human donors (malaria-infected and uninfected, not separated).

At least ten counts were recorded for this clone. TCRdb pairs this DNA with a much larger clone's protein that differs at residue 9, likely a read error; the protein shown was translated from the DNA. The rearrangement uses TRDV1 and TRDJ1, with D unresolved. Trimming removed 0 bases at V and 2 bases at J, with 22 bases between. Germline V gene sequence: CDR1 TSWWSYY, CDR2 QGS. The CDR3 spans 19 residues. The CDR3 nucleotides are TGTGCTCTTGGGGAACTAGAGTCGCCCCGGTCCTTTATTACCGATAAACTCATCTTT. It specifies CALGELESPRSFITDKLIF.

This clone was counted many times. This DNA's translation and the protein TCRdb lists, from a much larger clone, do not match at residue 15, likely due to a read error; the protein shown is translated from the DNA. J is TRDJ1 and V is TRDV3; 12 bases are a match to TRDD3. Germline V gives CDR1 TVYSNPD, CDR2 GDNSRS (reference sequence). CDR3 length: 16 residues. The CDR3, as DNA: TGTGCCTTTTTTATGACTCTACTGGGGGATACCGATAAACTCACCTTT. Translated: CAFFMTLLGDTDKLTF.

The sample holds a few counts of this clone. This DNA translates differently at residue 10 from the TCRdb protein, which is that of a much larger clone; a read error is likely, and the protein shown is the DNA's own translation. V gene TRDV3 combines with J gene TRDJ1; D assignment may be TRDD2 or TRDD3 (9 bases each). V lost 2 bases, J lost 1 base, and 29 bases lay in between. The CDR3 is 19 amino acids. CDR1 is TVYSNPD and CDR2 is GDNSRS in the germline V gene (reference sequence). The CDR3 is CAFAPSYGTWGYVTDKLIF. The CDR3, as DNA: TGTGCCTTTGCGCCTTCCTACGGAACTTGGGGATACGTCACCGATAAACTCATCTTT.

Only a few counts were recorded for this clone. The protein in TCRdb stems from a much larger clone and differs at residue 15 from this DNA's translation, likely a read error; here the protein is translated from the DNA. The chain joins TRDV1 to TRDJ1; 7 bases match TRDD2. CDR3 length: 27 amino acids. V was clipped by 0 bases and J by 8 bases; unmatched bases: 45. Per the germline V gene, CDR1 is TSWWSYY and CDR2 is QGS. The CDR3 sequence is CALGELHPLRFLPYRGSPSFHIGKLIF. The CDR3 nucleotides read TGTGCTCTTGGGGAACTCCACCCTTTAAGGTTCCTACCTTACCGGGGGTCCCCTTCCTTTCACATCGGGAAACTCATCTTT.

With regard to this clone: TCRdb shows a much larger clone's protein in place of this DNA's translation, and the two differ at residue 13, likely through a read error; the protein shown is translated from the DNA. The chain links TRDV1 to TRDJ1, with 13 bases matching TRDD3. The J gene is absent in TCRdb and was assigned here via DNA matching to germline. This CDR3 comprises 19 residues. The V segment lost 9 bases and the J segment 1 base; nucleotides outside the gene matches: 17. Germline-derived CDR1 and CDR2 are TSWWSYY and QGS. The CDR3 region has the DNA TGTGCTCTCAATCACAAGGCAAACTGGGGGATACGGCTCACCGATAAACTCATCTTT. It is translated as CALNHKANWGIRLTDKLIF.

This clone was seen more than once but under ten times. This probably arose from a read error, given a far larger clone one base away. Other DNA sequences from this sample encode an identical CDR3 as well. CDR3 DNA sequence: TGTGCCTGTGACCCTAAATCAAACCCCCCTGTGTACACCGATAAACTCATCTTT. Residues: CACDPKSNPPVYTDKLIF. The chain has TRDV2 and TRDJ1; D gene uncertain. The J gene, absent from TCRdb, was called here by matching the DNA to germline. CDR1 is GEAIGNYY and CDR2 is EKD in the germline V gene. V shed 3 bases and J shed 0 bases, with 22 bases lying between them. The CDR3 sequence is 18 residues long.

As concerns this clone: The protein that TCRdb holds for this DNA derives from a much larger clone and differs from the translated DNA at residue 12, which likely indicates a read error; the protein shown here is translated from the DNA. The rearrangement uses TRDV1 and TRDJ1, with a weak D call TRDD3 (6 bases). This CDR3 contains 16 residues. Germline V gives CDR1 TSWWSYY, CDR2 QGS. The CDR3 sequence is CALEEAGVGVTGKLIF. CDR3 sequence (DNA): TGTGCTCTGGAGGAAGCAGGGGTGGGGGTCACCGGTAAACTCATCTTT.

This clone appeared many times. Only one base separates this from a far larger clonotype, so it likely reflects a read error. In the same sample, other DNA sequences code for this CDR3. The V and J genes are TRDV1 and TRDJ1; 8 bases align to TRDD3. Germline CDR1 reads TSWWSYY; CDR2 reads QGS. The CDR3 totals 22 residues. The junction had 28 bases not matched to a gene; V was cut back by 5 bases and J by 2 bases. The CDR3 is CALGPPSLPMVLGGSTTDKLIF. DNA of the CDR3: TGTGCTCTTGGGCCACCAAGCCTCCCTATGGTACTGGGGGGGTCCACGACCGATAAACTCATCTTT.

Concerning this clone itself: A read error likely explains why the TCRdb protein, taken from a much larger clone, differs from this DNA's translation at residue 14; the protein shown is translated from the DNA. The rearrangement joins TRDV1 to TRDJ1; a weak D match, TRDD3 (6 bases). The CDR3 has 21 amino acids. V shed 2 bases and J shed 1 base, with 29 bases lying between them. CDR1 is TSWWSYY and CDR2 is QGS in the germline V gene. CDR3 in amino acids: CALGEFSPAHRGFKFTDKLIF. CDR3 nucleotide sequence: TGTGCTCTTGGGGAATTTAGCCCAGCACACCGGGGATTCAAATTCACCGATAAACTCATCTTT.

This clone has ten or more counts. The protein in TCRdb stems from a much larger clone and differs at residue 6 from this DNA's translation, likely a read error; here the protein is translated from the DNA. The chain is built from TRDV1 and TRDJ1, with D unclear. CDR1 and CDR2 from the germline V gene are TSWWSYY and QGS. Trimming removed 4 bases at V and 5 bases at J, with 11 bases between. The CDR3 has 13 residues. For the CDR3, the DNA is TGTGCTCTTGGGGCCATGACCACAGATAAACTCATCTTT. It yields the protein CALGAMTTDKLIF.

This clone counts as large. The same CDR3 arises from other DNA sequences in this sample as well. The rearrangement links TRDV1 to TRDJ1; the match to TRDD3 covers 10 bases. The CDR3 spans 21 residues. V was pared by 0 bases and J by 0 bases, with 16 bases of the junction left unmatched. CDR1 is TSWWSYY and CDR2 is QGS in the germline V gene. The CDR3 protein is CALGELVPPRGWGIHTDKLIF. For the CDR3, the DNA is TGTGCTCTTGGGGAACTTGTACCCCCCCGGGGATGGGGGATACACACCGATAAACTCATCTTT.

This clone has more than one count but fewer than ten. A far larger clone is one nucleotide away, so this likely arose from a read error. This sample includes further DNA sequences coding for the same CDR3. This rearrangement joins TRAV38-2/DV8 to TRDJ1, with D perhaps matching TRDD2 or TRDD3 (7 bases each). The germline gives CDR1 TSESDYY, CDR2 QEAYKQQN. This CDR3 spans 22 amino acids. The CDR3: CAYRSRISYPYWGLKWTDKLIF. The CDR3 DNA sequence: TGTGCTTATAGGAGCCGAATTTCCTACCCGTACTGGGGCCTTAAATGGACCGATAAACTCATCTTC.

As for this clone: This likely reflects a read error, since a far larger clone is one base away. At the DNA level, this CDR3 is encoded by other sequences in the same sample as well. This chain links TRDV1 with TRDJ1; D gene ambiguous. Germline V gene sequence: CDR1 TSWWSYY, CDR2 QGS. Trimming pared 3 bases from V and 0 bases from J, leaving 20 bases between. The CDR3 is 18 residues long. The DNA for the CDR3 is TGTGCTCTTGGGGAGCCGAGATCTCCTTGTGGAGACACCGATAAACTCATCTTT. It yields the protein CALGEPRSPCGDTDKLIF.

Concerning this clone itself: This likely reflects a read error, since a far larger clone is one base away. The same CDR3 also results from other DNA sequences found in this sample. The chain combines TRDV1 with TRDJ1; 8 bases line up with TRDD3. The J gene, absent from TCRdb, was called here by matching the DNA to germline. The CDR3 runs to 16 residues. The germline V gene encodes CDR1 TSWWSYY and CDR2 QGS. V gave up 6 bases and J gave up 4 bases; unmatched junction bases: 13. The CDR3, as DNA: TGTGCTCTTGGTAGAGCTACTCTGGGGGACAACGATAAACTCATCTTT. It codes for CALGRATLGDNDKLIF.

This clone was seen repeatedly, ten times or more. Translating this DNA gives a protein that differs at residue 10 from the TCRdb one, which belongs to a much larger clone; a read error is likely, and the protein shown is this translation. The chain has TRDV3 and TRDJ3; TRDD2 might be the D (6 bases). V was cut by 4 bases and J by 2 bases, with 21 bases left in between. Germline CDR1 reads TVYSNPD; CDR2 reads GDNSRS (reference sequence). The CDR3 extends over 18 amino acids. The CDR3 is CASLVPSKNPWDTRQMFF. The CDR3 DNA reads TGTGCCTCCCTGGTGCCTTCCAAAAACCCCTGGGACACCCGACAGATGTTTTTC. Full variable domain (remainder filled in from reference TRDV3 and TRDJ3): CDKVTQSSPDQTVASGSEVVLLCTYDTVYSNPDLFWYRIRPDYSFQFVFYGDNSRSEGADFTQGRFSVKHILTQKAFHLVISPVRTEDSATYYCASLVPSKNPWDTRQMFFGTGIKLFVEP.

This clone was counted at least ten times. The amino acid sequence in TCRdb belongs to a much larger clone and departs from this DNA's translation at residue 9, likely a sequencing read error; the sequence shown is translated from the DNA. This rearrangement joins TRDV3 to TRDJ1; 8 positions match TRDD3. Trimming at V came to 0 bases and at J to 6 bases, leaving 6 bases not matched to a gene. The CDR3 covers 13 residues. Germline lookup yields CDR1 TVYSNPD and CDR2 GDNSRS (reference sequence). The chain's CDR3 is CAFRLGIQYKLIF. The CDR3 nucleotides read TGTGCCTTTAGGTTGGGGATACAGTATAAACTCATCTTT.

This clone ranks as medium-sized (0.01 to 0.1%). The sample has other DNA sequences that encode this CDR3 too. This rearrangement joins TRDV1 to TRDJ1; 7 bases match TRDD3. CDR1 and CDR2 (germline): TSWWSYY, QGS. This CDR3 has 20 amino acids. The trim removed 4 bases at V and 2 bases at J, leaving 22 bases unmatched. In DNA form, the CDR3 reads TGTGCTCTTGGGGCAATACCGGGGGATTTAAAAGGGCGTAAGACCGATAAACTCATCTTT. It is translated as CALGAIPGDLKGRKTDKLIF.

By sample fraction, this clone is medium-sized. The chain uses TRDV2 and TRDJ1; 8 nucleotides line up with TRDD3. This CDR3 spans 18 amino acids. Germline CDR1 and CDR2: GEAIGNYY and EKD. V lost 3 bases to trimming and J lost 1 base; unmatched junction nucleotides: 15. The CDR3 loop is CACDPGASTGGPTDKLIF. DNA for the CDR3: TGTGCCTGTGACCCGGGGGCCAGTACTGGGGGCCCCACCGATAAACTCATCTTT.